Listed here are 22 T cell receptor beta chains from one sample, sequenced in a study of post-analysis software for immune sequencing data. Regarding the study as a whole: There were five TRBV segments more frequent in patients than controls, and TRBV5-6, TRBV5-1 and TRBV20-1 were among them.

These receptors' targets are unknown. The authors incorporated unique molecular identifiers into the TCR beta cDNA libraries. TCRdb analysed the PCR reads with MiXCR anew, one entry per CDR3 protein. Seen here are a few hundred thousand distinct CDR3 sequences, roughly 34% observed once, and the top ten hold about 5.6%. Sequencing was carried out using blood. These receptors all come from a girl under 18 with multiple sclerosis.

V is TRBV12-3 or TRBV12-4 and J is TRBJ2-5, with 8 bases fitting TRBD1. The CDR3 is made up of 13 amino acids. Trimming at V came to 6 bases and at J to 3 bases, leaving 3 bases not matched to a gene. This chain's CDR3 is CASRPGQEETQYF. The CDR3 coding sequence is TGTGCCAGCAGGCCGGGACAGGAAGAGACCCAGTACTTC.

This clonotype occurred a few times. V is TRBV7-9 and J is TRBJ2-1; perhaps TRBD1 as D (5 bases). Trimming took 5 bases from V and 6 from J, leaving 11 bases between them. Looked up from germline, CDR1 is SEHNR and CDR2 is FQNEAQ (reference sequence). The CDR3 covers 13 residues. As DNA, the CDR3 is TGTGCCAGCAGCGAAATCACAGGCAATGAGCAGTTCTTC. Protein product: CASSEITGNEQFF. Full variable domain (outside the CDR3, taken from reference TRBV7-9 and TRBJ2-1): DTGVSQNPRHKITKRGQNVTFRCDPISEHNRLYWYRQTLGQGPEFLTYFQNEAQLEKSRLLSDRFSAERPKGSFSTLEIQRTEQGDSAMYLCASSEITGNEQFFGPGTRLTVL.

This clonotype was seen more than once but under ten times. The chain combines TRBV28 with TRBJ2-3; D uncertain. The CDR3 extends over 15 amino acids. Germline V gene data show CDR1 as MDHEN and CDR2 as SYDVKM. The V end was cut by 5 bases, the J end by 0 bases, with 12 bases between. CDR3: CASSHGWTSTDTQYF. The CDR3 DNA sequence: TGTGCCAGCAGTCACGGCTGGACCAGCACAGATACGCAGTATTTT.

This clonotype was detected once. The rearrangement links TRBV12-3 or TRBV12-4 to TRBJ1-5, with D hard to call. V was trimmed by 7 bases and J by 7 bases, leaving 17 bases between them. There are 14 residues in the CDR3. The CDR3 sequence is CASTFRDNKQPQHF. As DNA, the CDR3 is TGTGCCAGCACCTTCCGAGACAACAAACAGCCCCAGCATTTT.

J is TRBJ2-7 and V is TRBV10-3; D remains ambiguous. Germline CDR1 and CDR2: ENHRY and SYGVKD. Trimming cost V 2 bases and J 0 bases, with 17 bases left between them. The length of the CDR3 is 17 residues. CDR3 in DNA: TGTGCCATCAGTGAGATACGTAAGTGGCAGGACTCCTACGAGCAGTACTTC. It specifies CAISEIRKWQDSYEQYF.

This clonotype turned up a few times. The J gene is TRBJ1-1, the V gene TRBV5-1; D gene uncertain. V lost 4 bases to trimming and J lost 1 base, with 14 bases between them. CDR3 length equals 15 residues. Germline V CDR1 and CDR2: SGHRS, YFSETQ. CDR3 sequence: CASSPNGARNTEAFF. In DNA form, the CDR3 reads TGCGCCAGCAGCCCCAATGGCGCTAGGAACACTGAAGCTTTCTTT.

The rearrangement uses TRBV10-3 and TRBJ2-3; TRBD2 matches at 7 bases. The CDR3 loop spans 12 amino acids. Trimming removed 6 bases from V and 11 bases from J; junction bases left unmatched: 8. CDR1 ENHRY and CDR2 SYGVKD come from the germline V gene. CDR3 bases: TGTGCCATCAGCCCAACTAGCGAAGGGCAGTATTTT. Protein: CAISPTSEGQYF.

This clonotype was detected a few times. The chain has TRBV25-1 and TRBJ2-7; D possibly corresponds to TRBD1 (5 bases). The CDR3 extends over 13 amino acids. Germline CDR1 and CDR2: MGHDK and SYGVNS. With 0 bases removed from V and 7 bases from J, the gap between germline ends came to 10 bases. The CDR3 reads CASSEYGHPEQYF. The CDR3 nucleotides read TGTGCCAGCAGTGAATATGGACACCCGGAGCAGTACTTC.

This clonotype came up a few times. The chain combines TRBV5-8 with TRBJ2-3, with D possibly being TRBD2 (5 bases). The CDR3 length is 14 residues. Deletions cut 0 bases from V and 5 bases from J, with 10 bases between. CDR1 and CDR2 (germline): SGHTS, YDEGEE. CDR3 coding DNA: TGTGCCAGCAGCTTGGCCGGGGTGAAAGATACGCAGTATTTT. This codes for CASSLAGVKDTQYF.

The chain combines TRBV5-1 with TRBJ2-7; D call uncertain. The CDR3 has 14 residues. V was pared by 3 bases and J by 3 bases, with 13 bases between. Germline-derived CDR1 and CDR2 are SGHRS and YFSETQ. This chain's CDR3 is CASSSSTPGYEQYF. CDR3 nucleotide sequence: TGCGCCAGCAGCTCCTCGACTCCAGGCTACGAGCAGTACTTC.

The genes are TRBV4-1 and TRBJ2-3; 7 bases are shared with TRBD1. CDR1 MGHRA and CDR2 YSYEKL come from the germline V gene. This CDR3 comprises 14 residues. After removal of 8 bases from V and 2 bases from J, the junction contained 7 bases not matched to a gene. The CDR3 loop reads CASGRGGLTDTQYF. CDR3 coding DNA: TGCGCCAGCGGCCGAGGGGGCCTCACAGATACGCAGTATTTT.

This clonotype was recorded a few times. The chain is built from TRBV7-9 and TRBJ2-3; TRBD2 might be the D (5 bases). The CDR3 totals 13 residues. Germline V lookup: CDR1 SEHNR, CDR2 FQNEAQ (reference sequence). V was shortened by 5 bases and J by 6 bases, with 12 bases between the two germline ends. The CDR3 region is CASSPTRGDTQYF. As DNA, the CDR3 is TGTGCCAGCAGCCCGACGAGAGGGGATACGCAGTATTTT. Full variable domain (outside the CDR3, taken from reference TRBV7-9 and TRBJ2-3): DTGVSQNPRHKITKRGQNVTFRCDPISEHNRLYWYRQTLGQGPEFLTYFQNEAQLEKSRLLSDRFSAERPKGSFSTLEIQRTEQGDSAMYLCASSPTRGDTQYFGPGTRLTVL.

This chain links TRBV18 with TRBJ2-5, with TRBD1 matching 10 bases. Trimming at V came to 5 bases and at J to 5 bases, leaving 17 bases not matched to a gene. The length of the CDR3 is 18 residues. Germline V gene lookup returns CDR1 KGHSH and CDR2 LQKENI. CDR3 residues: CASSSIRPGQGPGETQYF. CDR3 nucleotide sequence: TGTGCCAGCTCATCCATCCGTCCGGGACAGGGGCCGGGGGAGACCCAGTACTTC.

This chain joins TRBV6-1 and TRBJ2-3; 11 bases align to TRBD2. Germline-derived CDR1 and CDR2 are MNHNS and SASEGT. V was pared by 7 bases and J by 5 bases, with 14 bases of the junction left unmatched. The CDR3 length is 17 residues. Written as DNA, the CDR3 is TGTGCCAGCAAACCTAGCGGGGGGCAGTGGGGGGTAGATACGCAGTATTTT. This gives the protein CASKPSGGQWGVDTQYF.

This clonotype was picked up a small number of times. The chain joins TRBV20-1 to TRBJ2-7; 12 nucleotides align to TRBD2. Looked up from germline, CDR1 is DFQATT and CDR2 is SNEGSKA (reference sequence). The CDR3 extends over 14 amino acids. V lost 0 bases, J lost 5 bases, and 2 bases stayed unmatched. The CDR3 reads CSARETSGGHEQYF. CDR3 nucleotide sequence: TGCAGTGCTAGAGAGACTAGCGGGGGACACGAGCAGTACTTC.

The CDR3 loop reads CASSLSSAGNTEAFF. CDR3 bases: TGCGCCAGCAGCTTGTCTTCTGCGGGGAACACTGAAGCTTTCTTT. The chain uses TRBV5-1 and TRBJ1-1; D is ambiguous. V gave up 1 base and J gave up 1 base, with 11 bases separating them. The CDR3 loop spans 15 amino acids. Germline V gene data show CDR1 as SGHRS and CDR2 as YFSETQ.

The chain carries TRBV6-5 and TRBJ1-2; TRBD1 aligns across 9 bases. Looked up from germline, CDR1 is MNHEY and CDR2 is SVGAGI. With 4 bases clipped from V and 7 bases from J, the junction kept 4 bases outside the gene matches. The CDR3 runs to 13 residues. The CDR3 coding sequence is TGTGCCAGCAGTTGGACAGGGGAGGGTGGCTACACCTTC. Translation: CASSWTGEGGYTF.

This chain links TRBV20-1 with TRBJ2-7, with 7 bases matching TRBD1. The J call may be in error: the DNA end matches TRBJ2-5 better. The CDR3 loop spans 16 amino acids. Germline-derived CDR1 and CDR2 are DFQATT and SNEGSKA (reference sequence). The CDR3 DNA follows: TGCAGTGCTACCTTGGGCACAGGGGTGGTCCAAGAGACCCAGTACTTC. Its translation is CSATLGTGVVQETQYF.

Details on this clonotype: A junction boundary mismatches the germline segment, possibly from a read error. The chain carries TRBV6-2 or TRBV6-3 and TRBJ2-1, with 8 bases fitting TRBD2. Germline values: CDR1 MNHEY, CDR2 SVGEGT. The CDR3 sequence is 16 residues long. The chain's CDR3 is CAGSYPSGRRYNEQFF. The CDR3 coding sequence is TGTGCCGGCAGTTACCCTAGCGGGCGTAGGTACAATGAGCAGTTCTTC.

This clonotype was detected a few times. CDR3 in DNA: TGTGCCAGCAGCTCAGGGTCCAATCAGCCCCAGCATTTT. This encodes CASSSGSNQPQHF. The rearrangement joins TRBV7-2 to TRBJ1-5, with D perhaps TRBD1 (5 bases). With 4 bases removed from V and 3 bases from J, the gap between germline ends came to 7 bases. The germline V gene encodes CDR1 SGHTA and CDR2 FQGNSA. This CDR3 spans 13 amino acids.

The chain is built from TRBV29-1 and TRBJ2-3, with 15 nucleotides matching TRBD2. This CDR3 has 17 amino acids. Trimming cost V 1 base and J 6 bases; bases outside gene matches: 8. Germline V gene lookup returns CDR1 SQVTM and CDR2 ANQGSEA. CDR3 in amino acids: CSVEVGTSGGSRDTQYF. The DNA of the CDR3 is TGCAGCGTTGAAGTCGGGACTAGCGGGGGGTCCAGGGATACGCAGTATTTT.

This clonotype occurred a few times. The chain joins TRBV20-1 to TRBJ1-6; tentative D call: TRBD1 (5 bases). This CDR3 contains 13 residues. CDR1 and CDR2 from the germline V gene are DFQATT and SNEGSKA (reference sequence). The V gene lost 5 bases and the J gene lost 6 bases, with 11 bases spanning the gap. CDR3 sequence (DNA): TGCAGTGCTCTAGACAGCCCTAATTCACCCCTCCACTTT. Amino acids: CSALDSPNSPLHF.